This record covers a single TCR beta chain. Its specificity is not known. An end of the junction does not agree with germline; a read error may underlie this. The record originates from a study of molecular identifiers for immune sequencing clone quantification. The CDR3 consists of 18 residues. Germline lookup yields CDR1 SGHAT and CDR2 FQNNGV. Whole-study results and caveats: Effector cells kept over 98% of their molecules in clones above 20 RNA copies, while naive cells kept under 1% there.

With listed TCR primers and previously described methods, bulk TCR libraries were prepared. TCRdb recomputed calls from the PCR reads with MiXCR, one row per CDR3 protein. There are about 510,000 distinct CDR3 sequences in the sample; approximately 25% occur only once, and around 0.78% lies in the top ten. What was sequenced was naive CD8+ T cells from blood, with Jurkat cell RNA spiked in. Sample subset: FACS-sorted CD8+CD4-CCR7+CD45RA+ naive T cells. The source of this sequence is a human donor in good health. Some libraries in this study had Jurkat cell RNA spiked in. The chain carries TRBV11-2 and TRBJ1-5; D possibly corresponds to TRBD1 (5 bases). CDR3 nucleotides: TGTGCCGGCAGCTTAGACGATCCCGGGACGGGCCCCAATCAGCCCCAGCATTTT. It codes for CAGSLDDPGTGPNQPQHF.